Reported below is one T cell receptor beta chain. This receptor's antigen is unknown. No much larger clone exists at a distance of one base, and base qualities are not known. From the cysteine up to the phenylalanine, the CDR3 has a length of 16 residues. The only DNA kept is the CDR3, 48 bases in frame from the first base. V is cut back by 0 bases and J by 0 bases, with 4 bases in the junction unmatched. Sequences MNHEY (CDR1) and SVGAGI (CDR2) are obtained from the germline V gene. This entry comes from a study of cytotoxic CD8 clonotypes in ibrutinib-treated CLL (dated by TCRdb to the early 2020s). Notes on the research overall: The cohort had about a dozen relapsed/refractory and 15 treatment-naive patients; approximately 18 were IGHV unmutated. Partial responses were observed in 24 patients and complete responses in 2; after a median follow-up of 68 months, remission was maintained in around 14 patients and progression was observed in 12. The response samples were drawn at a median of around eleven months into treatment, with a range of about 6 to 36 months. Samples averaged roughly 260,000 productive templates and 90,000 to 95,000 productive rearrangements. Of the 90 or so participants in the trial, approximately 25 had longitudinal samples available. Cryopreserved peripheral blood mononuclear cells were obtained prior to treatment, at the time of response, and at either disease progression or sustained remission.

Results and caveats for the whole study, not just this receptor: Sampling times were not matched between sustained-remission and progressing patients, and lymph node repertoires were not studied. Public clonotypes were rare and either shrank or stayed stable during treatment, and the rise in clonality at ibrutinib response reflected expansion of private clonotypes. Clonality increased at ibrutinib response, stayed stable in sustained remission, and fell back toward baseline at progression. Baseline clonality was found to be higher than that of age-matched healthy donors and was strongly correlated with circulating CD8+ T-cell counts.

For TCR beta library preparation, roughly 2 micrograms of genomic DNA were extracted from the cryopreserved PBMCs. Longitudinal blood samples from CLL patients on ibrutinib monotherapy underwent high-throughput TCR beta sequencing. The patients were enrolled in a single-center, open-label phase 2 trial of ibrutinib monotherapy. The goal of deep resolution MiSeq sequencing was a depth between 1 in 1 million and 1 in 200,000 T cells, and coverage averaged 10x per clonotype. The immunoSEQ hsTCRB Kit was used to generate TCR beta libraries. As for the original processing: ImmunoSEQ Data Assistant and ImmunoSEQ Analyzer were used for data analysis, and V, D and J genes were assigned according to IMGT definitions. Clonality, with values ranging from 0 to 1, was calculated as one minus the normalized Shannon entropy of productive rearrangement frequencies. Public clonotype analysis was restricted to overrepresented clonotypes comprising at least 0.05% of each patient's repertoire. Some 13 age-matched healthy donor repertoires from immuneACCESS served as clonality controls. The clones in this table, taken by TCRdb from immuneACCESS, are in-frame only. Not every clone is retained; where verified, under half of the shortfall comes from an unresolved V gene, and the cause of the rest is unknown. V and J calls and clone size come straight from that table; D and trimming were deduced from the DNA. Across this sample there are around 310,000 clones, with around four fifths seen only once. The ten largest clones represent under 8.5% of the sample.

This specimen consisted of PBMCs, obtained before ibrutinib treatment. The sequence is built from TRBV6-5 and TRBJ2-7; the junction holds 8 bases that match TRBD1. This receptor was taken from a human donor with chronic lymphocytic leukemia. The CDR3 reads CASSYSGDRRSYEQYF. Here is the DNA: TGTGCCAGCAGTTACTCTGGGGACAGGCGCTCCTACGAGCAGTACTTC.